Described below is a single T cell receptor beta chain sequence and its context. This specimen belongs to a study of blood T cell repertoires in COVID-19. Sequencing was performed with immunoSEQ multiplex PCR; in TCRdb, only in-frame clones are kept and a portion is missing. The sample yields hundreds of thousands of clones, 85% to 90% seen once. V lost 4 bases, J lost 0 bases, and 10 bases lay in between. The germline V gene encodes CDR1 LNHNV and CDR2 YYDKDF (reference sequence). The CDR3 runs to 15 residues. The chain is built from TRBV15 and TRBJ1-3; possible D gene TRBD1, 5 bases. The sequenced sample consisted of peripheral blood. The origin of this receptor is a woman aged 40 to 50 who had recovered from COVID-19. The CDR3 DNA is TGTGCCACCAGCAACGACAGATACTCTGGAAACACCATATATTTT. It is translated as CATSNDRYSGNTIYF.